This is a list of T cell receptor beta chains from one sample in a study of blood T cell repertoires in COVID-19. Only in-frame clones appear in the TCRdb table, and some are missing; sequencing was by immunoSEQ multiplex PCR. Of 400,000 to 500,000 clones in the sample, about 88% were seen once. The sample consisted of PBMCs or T cells enriched from blood (not recorded which). The receptors here all came from a woman between 18 and 29 years old who had been exposed to COVID-19. The CDR3 runs from the conserved cysteine through the conserved F or W. Fields, in order: CDR3 protein, D gene, J gene, V gene. A D gene is named only where the DNA matches it firmly.

CATSRGLSGSNEKLFF,-,TRBJ1-4,TRBV15
CASSPVLGGANYGYTF,-,TRBJ1-2,TRBV5-8
CASSLSFFTAGYRPQHF,-,TRBJ1-5,TRBV27
CATEGGSSYEQYF,-,TRBJ2-7,TRBV28
CASSLSTPYRWQETQYF,-,TRBJ2-5,TRBV4-1
CASSLERGTSSYEQYF,TRBD2,TRBJ2-7,TRBV7-8
CASYGPRDFSYEQYF,-,TRBJ2-7,TRBV28
CASLGQLNEKLFF,TRBD1,TRBJ1-4,TRBV28
CASSMGQALNTGELFF,TRBD1,TRBJ2-2,TRBV5-1
CASSFGPYEQYF,-,TRBJ2-7,TRBV12-3/TRBV12-4